Following are 19 T cell receptor beta chains from one sample sequenced in a study of response to subunit inactivated influenza vaccine (dated by TCRdb to 2016 to 2019). The library was produced with RT-PCR. TCRdb names Illumina HiSeq 2500 as the instrument used. TCRdb cleaned the public reads at Q25 with fastp, built clones with MiXCR and kept in-frame beta chains. Records with the same CDR3 protein are collapsed into one entry carrying the most frequent genes and DNA. Here the sample has 150,000 or so distinct CDR3 sequences; approximately 11% occur a single time. Approximately 35% of the sample goes to the ten largest clones. The sequenced sample was CD8+ T cells sorted from PBMCs, obtained less than 30 months after vaccination. The receptors come from a man aged 45-69 years who received an inactivated influenza vaccine. Donor details come from another sample of the same person, matched by shared clones.

This clonotype has at least ten counts. V gene TRBV29-1 combines with J gene TRBJ2-7; D is unclear. Germline CDR1 SQVTM, CDR2 ANQGSEA. The CDR3 totals 12 residues. V was clipped by 4 bases and J by 3 bases, with 10 bases between them. The CDR3 DNA reads TGCAGCGTTGCACAGAACGTCTACGAGCAGTACTTC. Encoded protein: CSVAQNVYEQYF.

The rearrangement joins TRBV29-1 to TRBJ2-7; the D gene could be TRBD1 or TRBD2 (5 bases each). Per germline, CDR1 SQVTM and CDR2 ANQGSEA. Trimming removed 3 bases from V and 2 bases from J, with 14 bases in between. The CDR3 is 14 residues long. The CDR3 sequence is CSVELAGTAYEQYF. The CDR3 DNA is TGCAGCGTTGAGTTGGCAGGGACGGCCTACGAGCAGTACTTC.

This clonotype came up many times. The chain couples TRBV7-9 to TRBJ2-1; D tentatively fits TRBD1 or TRBD2 (5 bases each). Looked up from germline, CDR1 is SEHNR and CDR2 is FQNEAQ (reference sequence). The CDR3 is made up of 14 amino acids. Trimming cost V 8 bases and J 5 bases, with 16 bases left between them. This CDR3 is CASRRGVGHNEQFF. Here the CDR3 DNA reads TGTGCCAGCCGACGAGGGGTCGGACACAATGAGCAGTTCTTC.

The chain is built from TRBV12-3 or TRBV12-4 and TRBJ1-5; 7 bases match TRBD1. The CDR3 extends over 14 amino acids. Trimming cost V 4 bases and J 4 bases; bases outside gene matches: 4. This CDR3 reads CASSSDRENQPQHF. DNA of the CDR3: TGTGCCAGCAGTTCCGACAGGGAGAATCAGCCCCAGCATTTT.

This sequence joins TRBV7-9 and TRBJ1-2; no clear D gene. Trimming removed 5 bases at V and 3 bases at J, with 16 bases between. Germline V gene sequence: CDR1 SEHNR, CDR2 FQNEAQ (reference sequence). This CDR3 has 15 amino acids. The CDR3 region has the DNA TGTGCCAGCAGCCCCGGAGCGGGGATCGACTATGGCTACACCTTC. Residues: CASSPGAGIDYGYTF.

The rearrangement links TRBV3-1 to TRBJ2-2; 10 bases map to TRBD2. CDR1 is LGHDT and CDR2 is YNNKEL in the germline V gene (reference sequence). The CDR3 sequence is 17 residues long. The J segment lost 2 bases and the V segment lost 5 bases, leaving 8 bases of the junction unmatched. CDR3 in DNA: TGTGCCAGCAGCAGCCCCCGGACTAGCGGTAACACCGGGGAGCTGTTTTTT. Protein: CASSSPRTSGNTGELFF. Full variable domain (missing parts from reference TRBV3-1 and TRBJ2-2): DTAVSQTPKYLVTQMGNDKSIKCEQNLGHDTMYWYKQDSKKFLKIMFSYNNKELIINETVPNRFSPKSPDKAHLNLHINSLELGDSAVYFCASSSPRTSGNTGELFFGEGSRLTVL.

The gene calls are TRBV15 and TRBJ2-2; possible D gene TRBD2, 5 bases. The CDR3 loop spans 14 amino acids. Trimming cost V 6 bases and J 6 bases, with 14 bases left between them. Germline CDR1 is LNHNV and CDR2 is YYDKDF (reference sequence). Here the CDR3 DNA reads TGTGCCACCAGGACAAATGAGGGTGCCGGGGAGCTGTTTTTT. Its protein is CATRTNEGAGELFF.

This clonotype was found a few times. This chain connects TRBV6-2 or TRBV6-3 to TRBJ1-5, with 10 bases lining up with TRBD1. V shed 2 bases, J shed 6 bases, and the junction held 1 base outside the gene matches. This CDR3 has 14 residues. From germline, CDR1 is MNHEY and CDR2 SVGEGT. The CDR3 bases are TGTGCCAGCAGTTACGGGACAGGGGTTCAGCCCCAGCATTTT. Translated, it gives CASSYGTGVQPQHF.

The chain links TRBV20-1 to TRBJ2-1, with 7 nucleotides matching TRBD2. The germline gives CDR1 DFQATT, CDR2 SNEGSKA (reference sequence). V was clipped by 3 bases and J by 3 bases; unmatched bases: 11. This CDR3 has 16 residues. CDR3 coding DNA: TGCAGTGCTAGCCCGTGGCGGGAGCCTTACTACAATGAGCAGTTCTTC. Amino acid sequence: CSASPWREPYYNEQFF.

This chain joins TRBV4-3 and TRBJ2-2; 16 nucleotides match TRBD2. This CDR3 spans 19 amino acids. Losses at the gene ends were 4 bases for V and 7 bases for J; bases not matched to a gene: 12. The V gene's germline CDR1 is LGHNA and CDR2 YSLEER. CDR3 nucleotides: TGCGCCAGCAGCCGAACCGGGACTAGCGGGAGGGCCGTTGTCGGGGAGCTGTTTTTT. The encoded protein is CASSRTGTSGRAVVGELFF.

There are a few counts of this clonotype. The J gene is TRBJ2-7, the V gene TRBV12-3 or TRBV12-4, with TRBD1 as a possible D gene (7 bases). CDR3 length: 15 amino acids. V dropped 8 bases and J dropped 0 bases, with 17 bases sitting between them. The CDR3 region is CASGGIRGSSYEQYF. Written as DNA, the CDR3 is TGTGCCAGCGGAGGGATCAGGGGGAGCTCCTACGAGCAGTACTTC.

This clonotype was recorded at least ten times. The chain joins TRBV11-2 to TRBJ2-6; 10 nucleotides agree with TRBD1. The CDR3 runs 17 residues. The ends lost 5 bases at V and 3 bases at J; junction bases unmatched: 7. Germline V gene lookup returns CDR1 SGHAT and CDR2 FQNNGV. CDR3 DNA sequence: TGTGCCAGCAGCATGGGACAGGGGTCATATGGGGCCAACGTCCTGACTTTC. It encodes CASSMGQGSYGANVLTF.

This clonotype has more than one count but fewer than ten. The rearrangement links TRBV7-9 to TRBJ2-7; possibly TRBD1 for D (5 bases). Trimming took 5 bases from V and 2 from J, leaving 10 bases between them. This CDR3 has 13 residues. Germline values: CDR1 SEHNR, CDR2 FQNEAQ (reference sequence). The CDR3 DNA follows: TGTGCCAGCAGCCAAGGGGTCACCTACGAGCAGTACTTC. It specifies CASSQGVTYEQYF.

This chain's CDR3 is CASSQEKTYEQYF. The CDR3 DNA sequence: TGCGCCAGCAGCCAAGAAAAAACCTACGAGCAGTACTTC. The chain combines TRBV4-1 with TRBJ2-7; D is ambiguous. CDR3 length equals 13 residues. Trimming cost V 0 bases and J 2 bases, with 5 bases left between them. From germline, CDR1 is MGHRA and CDR2 YSYEKL.

This clonotype was seen a few times. The chain joins TRBV7-6 to TRBJ1-4; 8 bases line up with TRBD1. The germline V gene encodes CDR1 SGHVS and CDR2 FNYEAQ. The CDR3 has 17 amino acids. V was clipped by 4 bases and J by 10 bases; unmatched bases: 17. This CDR3 is CASSSSTPGQEGGKLFF. The CDR3, as DNA: TGTGCCAGCAGCTCGAGCACACCGGGACAGGAAGGAGGAAAACTGTTTTTT.

This clonotype was counted at least ten times. The rearrangement links TRBV19 to TRBJ2-1; the match to TRBD2 covers 13 bases. Per germline, CDR1 LNHDA and CDR2 SQIVND (reference sequence). J lost 0 bases, V lost 3 bases, and 11 bases had no gene match. CDR3 length equals 20 residues. The CDR3 sequence: CASSIRLAGGIGSSYNEQFF. The CDR3 DNA reads as TGTGCCAGTAGTATCCGACTAGCGGGGGGTATTGGAAGCTCCTACAATGAGCAGTTCTTC.

The chain joins TRBV4-2 to TRBJ2-1, with D possibly being TRBD1 (6 bases). The V and J ends lost 2 bases and 0 bases respectively, with 11 bases between them. The germline V gene encodes CDR1 LGHNA and CDR2 YNFKEQ. The CDR3 spans 16 residues. Written as DNA, the CDR3 is TGTGCCAGCAGCCAATTCAGGGGTGTCTCCTACAATGAGCAGTTCTTC. This gives the protein CASSQFRGVSYNEQFF.

The chain has TRBV12-5 and TRBJ2-3, with D unclear. Germline loops: CDR1 LGHNT, CDR2 FRNRAP. This CDR3 is 12 amino acids long. V lost 4 bases and J lost 5, with 7 bases in between. Here the CDR3 reads CASGSSGDTQYF. CDR3 DNA: TGTGCTAGTGGTTCGTCGGGAGATACGCAGTATTTT.

This clonotype was seen at least ten times. The chain is built from TRBV7-9 and TRBJ2-3; 7 bases are a match to TRBD2. CDR1 and CDR2 from the germline V gene are SEHNR and FQNEAQ (reference sequence). This CDR3 comprises 17 residues. J lost 0 bases, V lost 7 bases, and 13 bases had no gene match. CDR3 in amino acids: CASTLSGGLVSTDTQYF. In DNA form, the CDR3 reads TGTGCCAGCACCCTATCCGGCGGACTAGTGAGCACAGATACGCAGTATTTT.